This TCR beta chain was captured by sequencing in a study of T cell repertoires in cytomegalovirus infection. Background on the study: Public signatures in TCR beta pointed to CMV infection and matching HLA type.

This clonotype has just a few counts. TCRdb redid the calling of the reads with MiXCR, one entry per CDR3 protein. This table holds around 530,000 distinct CDR3 sequences, more than 20% found once. V was cut by 5 bases and J by 0 bases, with 11 bases left in between. The CDR3 runs to 15 residues. CDR1 is SGHVS and CDR2 is FQNEAQ in the germline V gene. This TCR was recovered from a human donor in good health (CMV status not recorded). Some clones in this sample may be carry-over from other donors' samples. Sequenced: PBMCs. J is TRBJ2-1 and V is TRBV7-8; D possibly corresponds to TRBD1 (5 bases). The CDR3 loop reads CASSPGRYSYNEQFF. The CDR3 DNA follows: TGTGCCAGCAGCCCAGGGCGCTACTCCTACAATGAGCAGTTCTTC.